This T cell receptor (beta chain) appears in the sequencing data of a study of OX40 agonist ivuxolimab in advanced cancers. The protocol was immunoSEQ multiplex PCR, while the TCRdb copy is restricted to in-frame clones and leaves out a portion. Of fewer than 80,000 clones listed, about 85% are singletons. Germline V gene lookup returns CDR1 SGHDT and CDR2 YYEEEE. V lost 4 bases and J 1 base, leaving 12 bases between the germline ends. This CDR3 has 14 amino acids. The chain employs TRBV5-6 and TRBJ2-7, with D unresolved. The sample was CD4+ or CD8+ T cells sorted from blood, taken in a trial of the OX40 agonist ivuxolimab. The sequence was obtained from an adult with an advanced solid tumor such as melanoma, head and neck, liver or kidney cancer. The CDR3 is CASSLPGSSYEQYF. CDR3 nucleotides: TGTGCCAGCAGCCTTCCCGGGTCATCCTACGAGCAGTACTTC. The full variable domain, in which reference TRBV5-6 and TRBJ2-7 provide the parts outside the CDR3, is DAGVTQSPTHLIKTRGQQVTLRCSPKSGHDTVSWYQQALGQGPQFIFQYYEEEERQRGNFPDRFSGHQFPNYSSELNVNALLLGDSALYLCASSLPGSSYEQYFGPGTRLTVT.